This T cell receptor beta chain was retrieved from a study of radiotherapy plus CTLA-4 blockade in lung cancer. Study-level background: The study recorded objective responses in around a sixth of patients and disease control in approximately 31%. The study's findings and limits: Radiotherapy was combined with ipilimumab, and tumor-derived TCR clones then expanded in blood. Response was reportedly best predicted by early blood T cell clone dynamics, with interferon-beta.

This CDR3 spans 14 amino acids. Germline CDR1 MDHEN, CDR2 SYDVKM. Trimming pared 5 bases from V and 4 bases from J, leaving 15 bases between. Focal radiation and CTLA-4 blockade (ipilimumab) were tested in chemo-refractory metastatic non-small-cell lung cancer patients. The table came from immunoSEQ multiplex PCR; TCRdb's copy has only in-frame clones and leaves some out. This sample has about 78,000 clones; around 87% occur once, and the top ten carry just over 2%. Turning to this clone: No antigen is known for it.

The clonotype was recovered from a human donor with non-small cell lung cancer who had a partial response to radiotherapy plus ipilimumab. The specimen was peripheral blood, collected from a patient treated with radiotherapy plus ipilimumab. The chain is built from TRBV28 and TRBJ2-7; D may be TRBD1 (6 bases). For the CDR3, the DNA is TGTGCCAGCAGTGGGGGCCCACCCGAATACGAGCAGTACTTC. Its protein is CASSGGPPEYEQYF. Filled out from reference TRBV28 and TRBJ2-7, the complete variable domain reads DVKVTQSSRYLVKRTGEKVFLECVQDMDHENMFWYRQDPGLGLRLIYFSYDVKMKEKGDIPEGYSVSREKKERFSLILESASTNQTSMYLCASSGGPPEYEQYFGPGTRLTVT.